This T cell receptor (beta chain) was identified during a study of cytomegalovirus exposure and HLA in healthy donors. Study background: Earlier results showed approximately 120 million unique TCR beta sequences derived from approximately 180 million T cells.

With 60 Vbeta and 13 Jbeta primers, the PCR was carried out. As handled by the study authors: In a later analysis, 70 million to 80 million unique TCR beta chains included roughly 11 million shared by two or more donors. Some clones are missing from TCRdb's copy, which holds only in-frame ones; the method was immunoSEQ multiplex PCR. V and J calls and clone size are as listed in that table; D and trimming were resolved from the DNA. The profile shows 100,000 or so clones, around three quarters of them singletons. This clone was found a few times. Its antigen remains unidentified. Study-wide points: Some public TCRs appeared in many individuals, while most sequences were rare.

Germline lookup yields CDR1 SNHLY and CDR2 FYNNEI. Trimming removed 7 bases at V and 8 bases at J, with 17 bases between. The CDR3 has 13 amino acids. V usage is TRBV2 and J usage is TRBJ1-2, with D perhaps TRBD1 (5 bases). The TCR originated in a woman aged 40-49 years in good health and CMV-seronegative. Sequencing used PBMCs. CDR3 region: CASTPGLVVGYTF. Here the CDR3 DNA reads TGTGCCAGCACCCCGGGACTAGTGGTGGGCTACACCTTC.